Following are 11 T cell receptor beta chains from one sample sequenced in a study of CD8+ T cells in alopecia areata. cDNA prepared by RNA extraction and subsequent reverse transcription served as the template for sequencing. Produced via immunoSEQ multiplex PCR; TCRdb's table is partial and in-frame only. The sample contains around 120,000 clones, roughly two fifths of which appear only once. Source material: CD4+ T cells sorted from blood. The receptors shown here come from a human donor with alopecia areata.

This chain links TRBV15 with TRBJ2-7; D remains unclear. V gave up 4 bases and J gave up 7 bases, with 11 bases separating them. This CDR3 is built from 12 residues. The germline V gene has CDR1 LNHNV and CDR2 YYDKDF (reference sequence). The CDR3 sequence is CATSKTASEQYF. The CDR3 region has the DNA TGTGCCACCAGCAAGACTGCCTCGGAGCAGTACTTC.

This clone appeared a few times. This chain uses TRBV7-2 with TRBJ2-7; 9 nucleotides line up with TRBD1. The CDR3 has 15 residues. Trimming at V came to 4 bases and at J to 4 bases, leaving 8 bases not matched to a gene. Germline loops: CDR1 SGHTA, CDR2 FQGNSA. CDR3 in amino acids: CASSSQTGGAYEQYF. The CDR3 nucleotides are TGTGCCAGCAGCTCCCAGACAGGGGGGGCATACGAGCAGTACTTC. The full variable domain, its missing parts supplied by reference TRBV7-2 and TRBJ2-7, is GAGVSQSPSNKVTEKGKDVELRCDPISGHTALYWYRQSLGQGLEFLIYFQGNSAPDKSGLPSDRFSAERTGGSVSTLTIQRTQQEDSAVYLCASSSQTGGAYEQYFGPGTRLTVT.

The V and J genes are TRBV5-1 and TRBJ2-1, with 9 positions matching TRBD1. In germline, CDR1 is SGHRS, CDR2 YFSETQ. The junction had 9 bases not matched to a gene; V was cut back by 5 bases and J by 6 bases. The CDR3 is made up of 15 amino acids. For the CDR3, the DNA is TGCGCCAGCAGTGGCGGGACAGGGAGTGGCAATGAGCAGTTCTTC. It specifies CASSGGTGSGNEQFF.

This clone was detected a few times. V is TRBV5-1 and J is TRBJ2-1; 8 nucleotides match TRBD2. CDR3 length: 14 residues. Trimming cost V 3 bases and J 6 bases; bases outside gene matches: 5. The germline V gene has CDR1 SGHRS and CDR2 YFSETQ. CDR3 nucleotides: TGCGCCAGCAGCTCCCCCGGGACTAGCAATGAGCAGTTCTTC. Amino acid sequence: CASSSPGTSNEQFF.

The rearrangement uses TRBV7-9 and TRBJ1-2; no clear D. The CDR3 covers 11 residues. Trimming pared 8 bases from V and 7 bases from J, leaving 11 bases between. The germline V gene has CDR1 SEHNR and CDR2 FQNEAQ (reference sequence). For the CDR3, the DNA is TGTGCCAGCCGTCCAGAGTCTGGCTACACCTTC. This translates into CASRPESGYTF.

The rearrangement links TRBV28 to TRBJ2-2; TRBD1 agrees at 9 bases. The CDR3 runs 14 residues. CDR1 is MDHEN and CDR2 is SYDVKM in the germline V gene. The trim removed 11 bases at V and 7 bases at J, leaving 11 bases unmatched. The CDR3, as DNA: TGTGCCGGACGAACAGGGGGCAGGGGCGGGGAGCTGTTTTTT. This codes for CAGRTGGRGGELFF.

This chain connects TRBV13 to TRBJ2-6, with D uncertain. Between the trimmed V and J ends, which lost 6 bases and 2 bases, there was a span of 11 bases. The V gene's germline CDR1 is PRHDT and CDR2 FYEKMQ (reference sequence). CDR3 length: 15 residues. CDR3 DNA sequence: TGTGCCAGCAGACGCGCAAGGGCTGGGGCCAACGTCCTGACTTTC. It encodes CASRRARAGANVLTF.

The gene calls are TRBV4-3 and TRBJ1-5, with no clear D. The V gene's germline CDR1 is LGHNA and CDR2 YSLEER. V shed 0 bases and J shed 2 bases, with 5 bases lying between them. The length of the CDR3 is 14 residues. The CDR3 bases are TGCGCCAGCAGCCAAGATCTGCGCAATCAGCCCCAGCATTTT. This sequence encodes CASSQDLRNQPQHF.

This chain joins TRBV29-1 and TRBJ2-7, with D perhaps TRBD1 (5 bases). CDR1 SQVTM and CDR2 ANQGSEA come from the germline V gene. V dropped 5 bases and J dropped 0 bases, with 14 bases sitting between them. The CDR3 runs 14 residues. The DNA of the CDR3 is TGCAGCGTTTCGAACAGGCTCATCTCCTACGAGCAGTACTTC. Translating it yields CSVSNRLISYEQYF.

This clone occurred a few times. The chain joins TRBV29-1 to TRBJ2-3; perhaps TRBD2 as D (5 bases). Germline lookup yields CDR1 SQVTM and CDR2 ANQGSEA. CDR3 size: 16 residues. Trimming pared 8 bases from V and 4 bases from J, leaving 25 bases between. In nucleotides, the CDR3 is TGCAGCTCTAGATCATCCAGGACTGAAATGGCAGATACGCAGTATTTT. Amino acid sequence: CSSRSSRTEMADTQYF.

This clone has a handful of counts. The chain is built from TRBV29-1 and TRBJ2-7, with unresolved D. Germline values: CDR1 SQVTM, CDR2 ANQGSEA. The CDR3 is 15 residues long. V was cut by 1 base and J by 0 bases, with 13 bases left in between. CDR3 DNA: TGCAGCGTTGAAGTATGGGTTATCTCCTCCTACGAGCAGTACTTC. Translated, it gives CSVEVWVISSYEQYF.